The T cell receptor (beta chain) under discussion was sequenced for a study of blood T cell repertoires in COVID-19 (dated by TCRdb to the early 2020s). About the study as a whole: The collaborator samples originated in the United States, Italy and Spain and spanned the acute and convalescent phases of COVID-19. Samples came from the ongoing ImmuneRACE study (first 160 participants) plus 1,254 subjects from 6 global collaborators. HLA class I and class II types, where available, came from metadata supplied by the sample provider rather than from assay-based typing. A de-identified subject ID, COVID-19 status, age in years and sex were almost always included in the sample metadata. The repertoires were made available in a free public database intended to serve as a resource for research on the immune response to SARS-CoV-2. Deeply sampled blood TCRbeta repertoires from subjects exposed to, actively infected with, or recovered from COVID-19 were included in the dataset. The material from the prospective study consisted of cDNA or gDNA derived from T cells, B-cell-depleted T cells, or PBMCs.

One collaborating source in Seattle enrolled patients during active infection and followed them longitudinally through the course of disease. Whole blood was collected in K2EDTA tubes by collaborating institutions according to the institutions' own protocols. For TCRbeta analysis, collaborators shipped samples as frozen whole blood, isolated PBMCs, or DNA extracted from either of those sample types. Regarding this clone: Its target antigen remains unknown. Base qualities are missing; no much larger clone stands one base away.

The research as a whole found: Clinical and demographic metadata were provided uncurated, with the amount varying by source and participant.

The immunoSEQ Assay, a bias-controlled multiplex PCR, was used to amplify TCRbeta CDR3 regions from genomic DNA. Turning to the authors' computational methods: Within the assay, amplification of reference gene primers was used to estimate how many nucleated cells each sample contained. To quantify the absolute abundance of each unique TCRbeta CDR3 rearrangement, sequence reads were collapsed and filtered. For each sample, productive Simpson clonality was calculated as the square root of Simpson's diversity index across productive rearrangements. TCRdb provides this immuneACCESS table in a form limited to in-frame rearrangements. Some clones are lacking; in checked studies, under half of them reflect an unresolved V gene, and why the rest are absent is not known. V and J calls plus clone size are reproduced from that table; the DNA served to infer D and trimming. In this sample the table shows about 270,000 clones, about 88% of which occur a single time. Roughly 1.5% of the sample is in the top ten clones.

V is clipped by 0 bases and J by 7 bases, and the sequence between their germline boundaries is 11 bases long. In the germline V gene, CDR1 corresponds to SGDLS and CDR2 to YYNGEE. From cysteine to phenylalanine, the CDR3 is 15 amino acids long. CDR3 DNA is the only sequence kept; it has 45 bases, read in frame from the first base. The sequenced sample consisted of peripheral blood. The receptor comes from a human donor with COVID-19, enrolled during active disease. The donor label of this sample is uncertain. The V gene is TRBV9 and the J gene is TRBJ1-6; the D gene is perhaps TRBD1, from 5 matching bases. The CDR3 loop reads CASSVDNRKNSPLHF. The DNA sequence is TGTGCCAGCAGCGTAGATAACAGGAAAAATTCACCCCTCCACTTT.